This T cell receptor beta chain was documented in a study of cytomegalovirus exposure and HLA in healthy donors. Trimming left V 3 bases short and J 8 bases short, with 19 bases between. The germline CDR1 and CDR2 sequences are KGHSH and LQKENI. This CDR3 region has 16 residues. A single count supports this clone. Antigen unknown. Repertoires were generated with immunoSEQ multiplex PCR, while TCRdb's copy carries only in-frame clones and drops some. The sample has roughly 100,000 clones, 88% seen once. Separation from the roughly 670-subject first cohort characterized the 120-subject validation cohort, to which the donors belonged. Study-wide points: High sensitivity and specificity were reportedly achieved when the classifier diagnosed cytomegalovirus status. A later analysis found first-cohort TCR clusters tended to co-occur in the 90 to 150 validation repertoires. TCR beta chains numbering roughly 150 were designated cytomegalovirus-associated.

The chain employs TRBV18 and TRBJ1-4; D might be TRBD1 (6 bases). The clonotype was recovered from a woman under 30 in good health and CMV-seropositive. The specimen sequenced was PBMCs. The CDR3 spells CASSPIQGLPGEKLFF. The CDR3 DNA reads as TGTGCCAGCTCACCGATACAGGGCCTGCCCGGCGAAAAACTGTTTTTT.